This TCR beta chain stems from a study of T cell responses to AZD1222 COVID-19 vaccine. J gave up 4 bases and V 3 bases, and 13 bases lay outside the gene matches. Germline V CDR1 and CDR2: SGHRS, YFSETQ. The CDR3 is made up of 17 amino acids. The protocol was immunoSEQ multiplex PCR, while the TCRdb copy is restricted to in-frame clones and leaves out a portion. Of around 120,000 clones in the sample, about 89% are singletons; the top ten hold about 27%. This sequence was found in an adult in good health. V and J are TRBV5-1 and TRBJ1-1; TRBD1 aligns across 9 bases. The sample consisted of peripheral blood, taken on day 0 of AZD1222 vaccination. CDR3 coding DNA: TGCGCCAGCAGCTCGCAAGGACAGGGGACTTTTGGCACTGAAGCTTTCTTT. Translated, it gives CASSSQGQGTFGTEAFF.